This T cell receptor (beta chain) is from a study of cytomegalovirus exposure and HLA in healthy donors. The PCR was carried out with 60 Vbeta primers and 13 Jbeta primers. Method: immunoSEQ multiplex PCR; TCRdb's copy keeps in-frame clones and lacks some. The sample holds approximately 190,000 clones, 55% to 75% seen once. Germline V gene sequence: CDR1 MNHEY, CDR2 SMNVEV (reference sequence). The V gene lost 4 bases and the J gene lost 2 bases, with 18 bases spanning the gap. The CDR3 spans 16 residues. Sequenced input: PBMCs. The sequence derives from a man aged 40-49 years in good health and CMV-seropositive. The rearrangement uses TRBV27 and TRBJ2-7, with TRBD2 as a possible D gene (6 bases). The CDR3 nucleotides read TGTGCCAGCAGTTCACTCTTCGGGACTCCTCCCTACGAGCAGTACTTC. It is translated as CASSSLFGTPPYEQYF.